This is a list of T cell receptor beta chains from one sample in a study of shared clonotypes between healthy human individuals. Clones were read by immunoSEQ multiplex PCR, and TCRdb kept only the in-frame ones, dropping some. The sample holds some 2,000,000 clones; just under 95% are singletons and the top ten take more than 0.95%. Sequencing was done on a sample of naive CD8+ T cells sorted from blood. These receptor sequences come from a man younger than 30 in good health. Both conserved end residues are part of each CDR3. Fields, in order: clone size, D gene, V gene, J gene, CDR3 protein, CDR3 DNA. A D gene is named only where the DNA matches it firmly. Only part of the rows carry a size: once, few, many, or a class if the clone is expanded.

clone_size: -
d_call: TRBD1
v_call: TRBV9
j_call: TRBJ1-6
cdr3_aa: CASSGTTGGESPLHF
cdr3_nt: TGTGCCAGCAGCGGTACTACAGGGGGGGAGTCACCCCTCCACTTT

clone_size: -
d_call: TRBD2
v_call: TRBV7-6
j_call: TRBJ2-7
cdr3_aa: CASSLTSGKNDEQYF
cdr3_nt: TGTGCCAGCAGCCTGACTAGCGGGAAGAACGACGAGCAGTACTTC

clone_size: -
d_call: -
v_call: TRBV27
j_call: TRBJ2-6
cdr3_aa: CASSSSGANVLTF
cdr3_nt: TGTGCCAGCAGCTCCTCTGGGGCCAACGTCCTGACTTTC

clone_size: -
d_call: -
v_call: TRBV9
j_call: TRBJ2-2
cdr3_aa: CASSVEATVGAGELFF
cdr3_nt: TGTGCCAGCAGCGTAGAGGCGACGGTGGGGGCCGGGGAGCTGTTTTTT

clone_size: -
d_call: TRBD2
v_call: TRBV19
j_call: TRBJ2-1
cdr3_aa: CASSIVYGGRSNEQFF
cdr3_nt: TGTGCCAGTAGTATAGTGTACGGCGGGAGATCCAATGAGCAGTTCTTC

clone_size: -
d_call: -
v_call: TRBV27
j_call: TRBJ2-3
cdr3_aa: CASSLLGAGDTDTQYF
cdr3_nt: TGTGCCAGCAGTTTGCTCGGGGCCGGGGATACAGATACGCAGTATTTT

clone_size: -
d_call: -
v_call: TRBV4-1
j_call: TRBJ2-7
cdr3_aa: CASSPGQLLSEQYF
cdr3_nt: TGCGCCAGCAGCCCCGGCCAACTCCTTAGCGAGCAGTACTTC

clone_size: -
d_call: TRBD1
v_call: TRBV5-4
j_call: TRBJ1-2
cdr3_aa: CASSSWDRINQNGYTF
cdr3_nt: TGTGCCAGCAGCTCTTGGGACAGGATAAACCAGAATGGCTACACCTTC

clone_size: -
d_call: -
v_call: TRBV5-4
j_call: TRBJ1-6
cdr3_aa: CASSLVGGSSPLHF
cdr3_nt: TGTGCCAGCAGCTTGGTTGGGGGTAGCTCACCCCTCCACTTT

clone_size: -
d_call: -
v_call: TRBV27
j_call: TRBJ2-5
cdr3_aa: CASSFMPFNPETQYF
cdr3_nt: TGTGCCAGCAGTTTTATGCCTTTCAACCCCGAGACCCAGTACTTC

clone_size: -
d_call: TRBD2
v_call: TRBV19
j_call: TRBJ2-1
cdr3_aa: CASSFSSGTANEQFF
cdr3_nt: TGTGCCAGTAGTTTCTCTAGCGGGACCGCGAATGAGCAGTTCTTC

clone_size: -
d_call: -
v_call: TRBV7-9
j_call: TRBJ2-7
cdr3_aa: CASSLAVTVEQYF
cdr3_nt: TGTGCCAGCAGCTTAGCAGTAACCGTCGAGCAGTACTTC

clone_size: -
d_call: -
v_call: TRBV27
j_call: TRBJ1-1
cdr3_aa: CASNPITGDTEAFF
cdr3_nt: TGTGCCAGCAATCCCATCACAGGTGACACTGAAGCTTTCTTT

clone_size: -
d_call: TRBD2
v_call: TRBV6-1
j_call: TRBJ2-5
cdr3_aa: CASSEWLAGVGGQETQYF
cdr3_nt: TGTGCCAGCAGTGAGTGGTTAGCGGGAGTCGGTGGGCAAGAGACCCAGTACTTC

clone_size: -
d_call: -
v_call: TRBV4-3
j_call: TRBJ1-1
cdr3_aa: CASSQERATMNTEAFF
cdr3_nt: TGCGCCAGCAGCCAAGAGAGGGCCACGATGAACACTGAAGCTTTCTTT

clone_size: -
d_call: TRBD1
v_call: TRBV27
j_call: TRBJ2-7
cdr3_aa: CASSLRTGYEQYF
cdr3_nt: TGTGCCAGCAGTTTACGGACAGGGTACGAGCAGTACTTC

clone_size: -
d_call: -
v_call: TRBV27
j_call: TRBJ2-1
cdr3_aa: CASSLLGGEQFF
cdr3_nt: TGTGCCAGCAGTTTATTAGGAGGAGAGCAGTTCTTC

clone_size: -
d_call: -
v_call: TRBV4-3
j_call: TRBJ2-1
cdr3_aa: CASSQALGAGVYEQFF
cdr3_nt: TGCGCCAGCAGCCAAGCCCTGGGGGCGGGAGTTTATGAGCAGTTCTTC

clone_size: -
d_call: -
v_call: TRBV9
j_call: TRBJ2-3
cdr3_aa: CASSVGVPTDTQYF
cdr3_nt: TGTGCCAGCAGCGTAGGGGTCCCCACAGATACGCAGTATTTT

clone_size: -
d_call: -
v_call: TRBV7-9
j_call: TRBJ2-7
cdr3_aa: CASSLADLRYEQYF
cdr3_nt: TGTGCCAGCAGCTTAGCAGATTTAAGATACGAGCAGTACTTC

clone_size: -
d_call: TRBD1
v_call: TRBV9
j_call: TRBJ1-2
cdr3_aa: CASSANRGLGYTF
cdr3_nt: TGTGCCAGCAGCGCTAACAGGGGATTGGGCTACACCTTC

clone_size: -
d_call: -
v_call: TRBV13
j_call: TRBJ1-2
cdr3_aa: CASSLAEQGPSYGYTF
cdr3_nt: TGTGCCAGCAGCTTGGCCGAACAGGGACCCTCCTATGGCTACACCTTC

clone_size: once
d_call: -
v_call: TRBV28
j_call: TRBJ1-5
cdr3_aa: CASSSLGVDQPQHF
cdr3_nt: TGTGCCAGCAGTTCCTTGGGGGTAGATCAGCCCCAGCATTTT

clone_size: once
d_call: TRBD1
v_call: TRBV5-4
j_call: TRBJ1-1
cdr3_aa: CASSLGTGGGTEAFF
cdr3_nt: TGTGCCAGCAGCTTAGGGACAGGGGGCGGCACTGAAGCTTTCTTT

clone_size: -
d_call: -
v_call: TRBV7-2
j_call: TRBJ2-7
cdr3_aa: CASSDHRSTYEQYF
cdr3_nt: TGTGCCAGCAGCGACCACAGATCTACCTACGAGCAGTACTTC

clone_size: -
d_call: TRBD2
v_call: TRBV11-2
j_call: TRBJ2-4
cdr3_aa: CASSPGLANIQYF
cdr3_nt: TGTGCCAGCAGCCCCGGACTAGCGAACATTCAGTACTTC

clone_size: once
d_call: -
v_call: TRBV4-1
j_call: TRBJ2-3
cdr3_aa: CASSHPGPSTDTQYF
cdr3_nt: TGCGCCAGCAGCCATCCGGGACCTAGCACAGATACGCAGTATTTT

clone_size: -
d_call: -
v_call: TRBV21-1
j_call: TRBJ1-3
cdr3_aa: CASFSGDVGNTIYF
cdr3_nt: TGTGCCAGCTTTAGTGGCGACGTTGGAAACACCATATATTTT

clone_size: -
d_call: -
v_call: TRBV9
j_call: TRBJ2-7
cdr3_aa: CASSVHPDYEQYF
cdr3_nt: TGTGCCAGCAGCGTTCACCCAGATTACGAGCAGTACTTC

clone_size: once
d_call: -
v_call: TRBV18
j_call: TRBJ2-7
cdr3_aa: CASSLDSYEQYF
cdr3_nt: TGTGCCAGCTCACTGGACAGTTACGAGCAGTACTTC

clone_size: -
d_call: -
v_call: TRBV19
j_call: TRBJ2-6
cdr3_aa: CASSEQEVFGANVLTF
cdr3_nt: TGTGCCAGTAGTGAACAGGAGGTATTTGGGGCCAACGTCCTGACTTTC

clone_size: -
d_call: TRBD1
v_call: TRBV11-2
j_call: TRBJ2-5
cdr3_aa: CASSLGDRKETQYF
cdr3_nt: TGTGCCAGCAGCTTAGGGGACAGGAAAGAGACCCAGTACTTC

clone_size: -
d_call: -
v_call: TRBV5-1
j_call: TRBJ2-7
cdr3_aa: CASSWNTYEQYF
cdr3_nt: TGCGCCAGCAGCTGGAATACCTACGAGCAGTACTTC

clone_size: -
d_call: -
v_call: TRBV6-1
j_call: TRBJ1-4
cdr3_aa: CASSGPRLATNEKLFF
cdr3_nt: TGTGCCAGCAGTGGCCCCAGGCTTGCAACTAATGAAAAACTGTTTTTT

clone_size: -
d_call: TRBD2
v_call: TRBV11-2
j_call: TRBJ2-1
cdr3_aa: CASSLGAGGSYNEQFF
cdr3_nt: TGTGCCAGCAGCTTAGGGGCGGGAGGCTCCTACAATGAGCAGTTCTTC

clone_size: -
d_call: -
v_call: TRBV5-6
j_call: TRBJ2-3
cdr3_aa: CASSRQLGSTDTQYF
cdr3_nt: TGTGCCAGCAGCCGACAGCTTGGGAGCACAGATACGCAGTATTTT

clone_size: -
d_call: TRBD2
v_call: TRBV9
j_call: TRBJ2-7
cdr3_aa: CASRGGHGEQYF
cdr3_nt: TGTGCCAGCAGGGGAGGGCACGGCGAGCAGTACTTC

clone_size: -
d_call: -
v_call: TRBV5-6
j_call: TRBJ2-7
cdr3_aa: CASSQGDYSYEQYF
cdr3_nt: TGTGCCAGCAGCCAAGGTGACTACTCCTACGAGCAGTACTTC

clone_size: -
d_call: TRBD1
v_call: TRBV28
j_call: TRBJ1-4
cdr3_aa: CASSSRQGGETNEKLFF
cdr3_nt: TGTGCCAGCAGCTCACGACAGGGGGGGGAAACTAATGAAAAACTGTTTTTT

clone_size: once
d_call: -
v_call: TRBV2
j_call: TRBJ2-7
cdr3_aa: CASSGTESSYEQYF
cdr3_nt: TGTGCCAGCTCCGGGACCGAGAGCTCCTACGAGCAGTACTTC

clone_size: once
d_call: TRBD2
v_call: TRBV6-1
j_call: TRBJ2-7
cdr3_aa: CASSETSGHYEQYF
cdr3_nt: TGTGCCAGCAGTGAAACTAGCGGGCACTACGAGCAGTACTTC

clone_size: -
d_call: TRBD1
v_call: TRBV6-6
j_call: TRBJ1-1
cdr3_aa: CASSYDRVSGAFF
cdr3_nt: TGTGCCAGCAGTTATGACAGGGTATCCGGAGCTTTCTTT

clone_size: -
d_call: -
v_call: TRBV5-1
j_call: TRBJ2-1
cdr3_aa: CASSLSGGPSNEQFF
cdr3_nt: TGCGCCAGCAGCTTGTCCGGGGGGCCGAGTAATGAGCAGTTCTTC

clone_size: -
d_call: -
v_call: TRBV7-6
j_call: TRBJ2-5
cdr3_aa: CASSLAGRVVQETQYF
cdr3_nt: TGTGCCAGCAGCTTAGCAGGCAGGGTAGTTCAAGAGACCCAGTACTTC

clone_size: -
d_call: -
v_call: TRBV15
j_call: TRBJ2-2
cdr3_aa: CATSRVDGTGELFF
cdr3_nt: TGTGCCACCAGCAGGGTGGATGGGACCGGGGAGCTGTTTTTT

clone_size: -
d_call: -
v_call: TRBV4-1
j_call: TRBJ2-7
cdr3_aa: CASSQNQGGYEQYF
cdr3_nt: TGCGCCAGCAGCCAGAACCAAGGAGGTTACGAGCAGTACTTC

clone_size: -
d_call: TRBD2
v_call: TRBV27
j_call: TRBJ2-3
cdr3_aa: CASSTYGSSGGSTDTQYF
cdr3_nt: TGTGCCAGCAGTACCTACGGGTCTAGCGGGGGCTCCACAGATACGCAGTATTTT

clone_size: -
d_call: -
v_call: TRBV27
j_call: TRBJ2-1
cdr3_aa: CASSLTSGFYNEQFF
cdr3_nt: TGTGCCAGCAGTTTAACGTCGGGTTTCTACAATGAGCAGTTCTTC

clone_size: -
d_call: -
v_call: TRBV10-2
j_call: TRBJ2-7
cdr3_aa: CASSEPGTSSYEQYF
cdr3_nt: TGCGCCAGCAGTGAGCCCGGGACGAGCTCCTACGAGCAGTACTTC

clone_size: -
d_call: TRBD1
v_call: TRBV11-2
j_call: TRBJ1-1
cdr3_aa: CASSLFSGQGVANTEAFF
cdr3_nt: TGTGCCAGCAGCTTATTTTCGGGTCAGGGGGTCGCGAACACTGAAGCTTTCTTT

clone_size: -
d_call: TRBD2
v_call: TRBV6-6
j_call: TRBJ2-1
cdr3_aa: CASREGLAPYNEQFF
cdr3_nt: TGTGCCAGCAGGGAGGGACTAGCGCCCTACAATGAGCAGTTCTTC

clone_size: once
d_call: TRBD1
v_call: TRBV7-2
j_call: TRBJ2-6
cdr3_aa: CASSLALEGAEGANVLTF
cdr3_nt: TGTGCCAGCAGCTTGGCCCTAGAGGGGGCGGAGGGGGCCAACGTCCTGACTTTC

clone_size: -
d_call: TRBD2
v_call: TRBV30
j_call: TRBJ2-3
cdr3_aa: CVLEVTSGISGTQYF
cdr3_nt: TGTGTCCTGGAGGTAACTAGCGGGATTTCCGGTACGCAGTATTTT

clone_size: -
d_call: -
v_call: TRBV5-4
j_call: TRBJ2-1
cdr3_aa: CASSAGQNEQFF
cdr3_nt: TGTGCCAGCAGCGCGGGCCAAAATGAGCAGTTCTTC

clone_size: once
d_call: TRBD2
v_call: TRBV6-1
j_call: TRBJ2-1
cdr3_aa: CASSEVLAGETVEQFF
cdr3_nt: TGTGCCAGCAGTGAAGTCTTAGCGGGAGAAACCGTTGAGCAGTTCTTC

clone_size: -
d_call: -
v_call: TRBV27
j_call: TRBJ2-7
cdr3_aa: CASSSQSSYEQYF
cdr3_nt: TGTGCCAGCAGCAGTCAGAGCTCCTACGAGCAGTACTTC

clone_size: -
d_call: TRBD2
v_call: TRBV4-1
j_call: TRBJ2-7
cdr3_aa: CASSQRTSGGYEQYF
cdr3_nt: TGCGCCAGCAGCCAACGGACTAGCGGAGGCTACGAGCAGTACTTC

clone_size: -
d_call: TRBD2
v_call: TRBV28
j_call: TRBJ2-5
cdr3_aa: CASRSLSSGPYQETQYF
cdr3_nt: TGTGCCAGCAGATCCCTTTCTAGCGGACCTTACCAAGAGACCCAGTACTTC